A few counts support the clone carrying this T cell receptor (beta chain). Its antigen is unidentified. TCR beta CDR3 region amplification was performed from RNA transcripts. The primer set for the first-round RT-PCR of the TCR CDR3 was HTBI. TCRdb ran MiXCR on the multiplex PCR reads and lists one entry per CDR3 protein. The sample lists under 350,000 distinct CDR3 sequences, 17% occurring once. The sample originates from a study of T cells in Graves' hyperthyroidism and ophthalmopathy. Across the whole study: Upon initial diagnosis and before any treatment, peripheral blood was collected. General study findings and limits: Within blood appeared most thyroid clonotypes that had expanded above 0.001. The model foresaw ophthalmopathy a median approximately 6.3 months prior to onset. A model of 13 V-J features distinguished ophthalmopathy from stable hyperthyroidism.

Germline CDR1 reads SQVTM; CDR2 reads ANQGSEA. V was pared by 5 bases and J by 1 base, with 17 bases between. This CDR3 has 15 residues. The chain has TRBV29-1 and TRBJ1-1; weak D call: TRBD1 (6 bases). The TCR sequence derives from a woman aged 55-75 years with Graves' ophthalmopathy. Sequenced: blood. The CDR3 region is CSVCGGGWENTEAFF. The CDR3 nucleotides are TGCAGCGTTTGCGGGGGGGGCTGGGAGAACACTGAAGCTTTCTTT. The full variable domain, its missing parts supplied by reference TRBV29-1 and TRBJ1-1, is SAVISQKPSRDICQRGTSLTIQCQVDSQVTMMFWYRQQPGQSLTLIATANQGSEATYESGFVIDKFPISRPNLTFSTLTVSNMSPEDSSIYLCSVCGGGWENTEAFFGQGTRLTVV.